The present TCR beta chain was sequenced within a study of blood T cell repertoires in COVID-19. Per the original data handling: Reference gene primer amplification gave estimated nucleated cell counts. The data were produced by immunoSEQ multiplex PCR, yet TCRdb's version contains in-frame clones alone and is incomplete. V and J calls and clone size are as listed in that table; D and trimming were resolved from the DNA. The sample has roughly 130,000 clones, approximately 82% seen once. This CDR3 region has 14 residues. Germline V gives CDR1 SGHAT, CDR2 FQDESV (reference sequence). V lost 4 bases to trimming and J lost 5 bases, with 12 bases between them.

The specimen sequenced was peripheral blood. This receptor was taken from a man in his forties with active or convalescent COVID-19. This chain connects TRBV11-1 to TRBJ1-5; no firm D call. CDR3 loop: CASSWAKMDQPQHF. The CDR3 coding sequence is TGTGCCAGCAGCTGGGCAAAGATGGATCAGCCCCAGCATTTT.